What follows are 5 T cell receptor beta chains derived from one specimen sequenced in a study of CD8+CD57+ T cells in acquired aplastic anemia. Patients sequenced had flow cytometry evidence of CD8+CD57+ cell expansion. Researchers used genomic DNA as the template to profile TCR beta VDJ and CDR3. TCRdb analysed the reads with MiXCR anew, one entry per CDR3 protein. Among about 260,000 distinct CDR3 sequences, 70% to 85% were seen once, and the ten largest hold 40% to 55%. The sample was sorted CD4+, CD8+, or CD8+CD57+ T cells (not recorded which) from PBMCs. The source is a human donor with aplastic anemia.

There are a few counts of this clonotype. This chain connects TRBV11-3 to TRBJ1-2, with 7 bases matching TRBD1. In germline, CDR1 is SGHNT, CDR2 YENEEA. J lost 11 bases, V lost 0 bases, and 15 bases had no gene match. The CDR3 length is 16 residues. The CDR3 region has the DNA TGTGCCAGCAGCTTAGATCTGACAGGGAACACTGAAGGTTACACCTTC. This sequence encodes CASSLDLTGNTEGYTF.

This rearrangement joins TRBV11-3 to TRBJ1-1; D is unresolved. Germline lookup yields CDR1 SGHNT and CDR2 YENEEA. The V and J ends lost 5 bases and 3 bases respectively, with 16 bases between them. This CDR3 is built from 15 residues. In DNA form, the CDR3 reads TGTGCCAGCAGCCTTGGTCTGAATGGGGACACTGAAGCTTTCTTT. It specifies CASSLGLNGDTEAFF.

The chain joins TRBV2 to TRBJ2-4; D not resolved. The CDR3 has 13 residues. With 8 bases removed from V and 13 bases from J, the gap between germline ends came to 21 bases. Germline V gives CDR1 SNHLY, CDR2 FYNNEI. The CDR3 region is CASGEAGNIQQYF. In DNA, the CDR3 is TGTGCCAGCGGAGAAGCTGGGAACATTCAGCAGTACTTC.

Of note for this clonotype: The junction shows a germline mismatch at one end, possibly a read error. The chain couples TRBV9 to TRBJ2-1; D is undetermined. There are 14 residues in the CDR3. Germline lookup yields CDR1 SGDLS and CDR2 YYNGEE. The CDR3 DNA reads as TGTGCCAGCAGCGTAAAGGATTATCCAATGAACACTGACTTC. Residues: CASSVKDYPMNTDF.

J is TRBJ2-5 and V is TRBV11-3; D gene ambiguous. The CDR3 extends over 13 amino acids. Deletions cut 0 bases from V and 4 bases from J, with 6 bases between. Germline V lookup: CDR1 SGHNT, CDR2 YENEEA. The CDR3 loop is CASSLEVAETQYF. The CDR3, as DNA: TGTGCCAGCAGCTTAGAAGTGGCAGAGACCCAGTACTTC.